These 31 T cell receptor beta chains came from one sample sequenced in a study of blood T cell repertoires in COVID-19. Assay: immunoSEQ multiplex PCR; the TCRdb copy retains only in-frame clones and omits some. Here the sample spans roughly 200,000 clones, about 88% being singletons. Input material: peripheral blood. Receptors were obtained from a man between 40 and 49 years old with active or convalescent COVID-19.

The J gene is TRBJ1-1, the V gene TRBV12-3 or TRBV12-4; D is unclear. Trimming took 4 bases from V and 5 from J, leaving 8 bases between them. The length of the CDR3 is 12 residues. This chain's CDR3 is CASSSPGTEAFF. For the CDR3, the DNA is TGTGCCAGCAGTTCTCCGGGAACTGAAGCTTTCTTT.

This chain joins TRBV20-1 and TRBJ2-5; TRBD2 agrees at 12 bases. Germline V gives CDR1 DFQATT, CDR2 SNEGSKA (reference sequence). V lost 3 bases, J lost 5 bases, and 10 bases stayed unmatched. The CDR3 totals 16 residues. The chain's CDR3 is CSASMLAGGPVETQYF. The CDR3 DNA is TGCAGTGCTAGTATGCTAGCGGGGGGGCCTGTGGAGACCCAGTACTTC.

This sequence joins TRBV7-2 and TRBJ2-5, with D perhaps TRBD2 (5 bases). The CDR3 totals 13 residues. CDR1 and CDR2 (germline): SGHTA, FQGNSA. Trimming removed 1 base at V and 3 bases at J, with 6 bases between. For the CDR3, the DNA is TGTGCCAGCAGCTTAGGAGGGAAAGAGACCCAGTACTTC. Translated, it gives CASSLGGKETQYF.

The J gene is TRBJ1-2, the V gene TRBV27; 7 nucleotides match TRBD1. With V trimmed by 2 bases and J by 8 bases, 5 bases remained unmatched. The length of the CDR3 is 13 residues. The germline CDR1 and CDR2 sequences are MNHEY and SMNVEV (reference sequence). This CDR3 reads CASSLIGGEGYTF. The CDR3 DNA follows: TGTGCCAGCAGTTTAATAGGGGGCGAAGGCTACACCTTC.

The chain carries TRBV18 and TRBJ1-6, with D maybe TRBD1 (6 bases). Trimming shortened V by 2 bases and J by 5 bases, and 10 bases separated the two germline ends. The CDR3 sequence is 15 residues long. Looked up from germline, CDR1 is KGHSH and CDR2 is LQKENI. The CDR3 nucleotides are TGTGCCAGCTCACCAGGGGGCATCGATAATTCACCCCTCCACTTT. It is translated as CASSPGGIDNSPLHF.

J is TRBJ1-2 and V is TRBV18; D is unresolved. The CDR3 is 13 amino acids. Looked up from germline, CDR1 is KGHSH and CDR2 is LQKENI. V dropped 4 bases and J dropped 4 bases, with 10 bases sitting between them. This CDR3 is CASSLPGPYGYTF. In DNA, the CDR3 is TGTGCCAGCTCACTTCCAGGCCCCTATGGCTACACCTTC.

The rearrangement joins TRBV10-1 to TRBJ1-5; D ambiguous. This CDR3 is 12 amino acids long. Germline V gene sequence: CDR1 WNHNN, CDR2 SYGVQD (reference sequence). Deletions cut 1 base from V and 6 bases from J, with 4 bases between. The CDR3: CASSELSQPQHF. The CDR3 bases are TGCGCCAGCAGTGAGTTGAGTCAGCCCCAGCATTTT.

V is TRBV2 and J is TRBJ2-2; 7 nucleotides line up with TRBD1. J lost 3 bases, V lost 6 bases, and 4 bases had no gene match. CDR3 length: 14 amino acids. CDR1 and CDR2 (germline): SNHLY, FYNNEI. CDR3 coding DNA: TGTGCCAGCAGAACCGGGACAGACACCGGGGAGCTGTTTTTT. It specifies CASRTGTDTGELFF.

The genes are TRBV5-1 and TRBJ2-3; maybe TRBD1 (6 bases). The CDR3 is 13 amino acids. The germline V gene has CDR1 SGHRS and CDR2 YFSETQ. The V and J ends lost 4 bases and 3 bases respectively, with 9 bases between them. The CDR3 sequence: CASSDQGTDTQYF. CDR3 sequence (DNA): TGCGCCAGCAGCGACCAGGGGACAGATACGCAGTATTTT.

The chain is built from TRBV10-1 and TRBJ2-5, with a weak D call TRBD2 (5 bases). Between the trimmed V and J ends, which lost 2 bases and 5 bases, there was a span of 18 bases. The CDR3 is 16 amino acids. Germline V gene lookup returns CDR1 WNHNN and CDR2 SYGVQD (reference sequence). The CDR3 DNA follows: TGCGCCAGCAGTGAGCCCGACGCAGCGGATAGGGAGACCCAGTACTTC. Translation: CASSEPDAADRETQYF.

This rearrangement joins TRBV27 to TRBJ1-2; a weak D match, TRBD1 (6 bases). Germline CDR1 and CDR2: MNHEY and SMNVEV (reference sequence). Trimming pared 1 base from V and 7 bases from J, leaving 10 bases between. This CDR3 is built from 13 residues. CDR3: CASSLLPGVGYTF. The CDR3 nucleotides read TGTGCCAGCAGTTTATTGCCAGGGGTTGGCTACACCTTC.

V and J are TRBV5-4 and TRBJ2-7, with 9 bases that match TRBD2. Trimming removed 0 bases from V and 6 bases from J; junction bases left unmatched: 7. The CDR3 loop spans 15 amino acids. Looked up from germline, CDR1 is SGHNT and CDR2 is YYREEE (reference sequence). The CDR3 is CASSLDGGGAFEQYF. Written as DNA, the CDR3 is TGTGCCAGCAGCTTGGATGGCGGGGGGGCTTTCGAGCAGTACTTC.

The chain carries TRBV13 and TRBJ1-1, with D unclear. Trimming took 2 bases from V and 5 from J, leaving 6 bases between them. CDR3 length: 12 amino acids. Germline values: CDR1 PRHDT, CDR2 FYEKMQ (reference sequence). The CDR3 coding sequence is TGTGCCAGCAGCTTACTCGCGACTGAAGCTTTCTTT. Its translation is CASSLLATEAFF.

This chain connects TRBV2 to TRBJ2-3, with TRBD2 identical over 16 bases. CDR3 length: 19 residues. V shed 10 bases and J 4 bases; nucleotides not matched to a gene: 17. CDR1 and CDR2 from the germline V gene are SNHLY and FYNNEI. CDR3: CAICLLEGLAGGPPDTQYF. In DNA, the CDR3 is TGTGCCATCTGCCTTCTCGAGGGACTAGCGGGGGGGCCCCCAGATACGCAGTATTTT.

The gene calls are TRBV7-9 and TRBJ2-2; D is possibly TRBD1 (5 bases). The CDR3 runs 15 residues. With 5 bases removed from V and 0 bases from J, the gap between germline ends came to 10 bases. CDR1 is SEHNR, CDR2 FQNEAQ, per germline (reference sequence). The CDR3 protein is CASSVGAANTGELFF. Here the CDR3 DNA reads TGTGCCAGCAGCGTTGGGGCCGCGAACACCGGGGAGCTGTTTTTT.

This clone was seen only a few times. The chain couples TRBV7-6 to TRBJ1-5; D is uncertain. Germline CDR1 and CDR2: SGHVS and FNYEAQ. Trimming shortened V by 2 bases and J by 4 bases, and 15 bases separated the two germline ends. This CDR3 is 16 amino acids long. CDR3 amino acids: CASSLQAGGLNQPQHF. In DNA form, the CDR3 reads TGTGCCAGCAGCTTACAGGCAGGAGGCCTTAATCAGCCCCAGCATTTT.

The CDR3 bases are TGCGCCAGCAGCTCGGGGGATTTCTCCTACGAGCAGTACTTC. Its translation: CASSSGDFSYEQYF. The chain carries TRBV5-1 and TRBJ2-7, with D possibly TRBD2 on 6 matching bases. CDR3 length: 14 residues. Trimming stripped 3 bases from V and 0 bases from J, with 10 bases between. CDR1 and CDR2 from the germline V gene are SGHRS and YFSETQ.

The V gene is TRBV27, the J gene TRBJ1-5, with D possibly TRBD1 on 6 matching bases. Trimming removed 10 bases from V and 0 bases from J, with 22 bases in between. Germline V gene data show CDR1 as MNHEY and CDR2 as SMNVEV (reference sequence). The CDR3 is 17 residues long. The CDR3 DNA is TGTGCCACCCCGGGACAAGGCCCACTGTGTAGCAATCAGCCCCAGCATTTT. This translates into CATPGQGPLCSNQPQHF.

The chain couples TRBV7-2 to TRBJ2-5; D call uncertain. V lost 4 bases to trimming and J lost 5 bases, with 11 bases between them. The V gene's germline CDR1 is SGHTA and CDR2 FQGNSA. There are 13 residues in the CDR3. CDR3 loop: CASSSLRVETQYF. The CDR3 DNA reads TGTGCCAGCAGCTCCCTCCGGGTTGAGACCCAGTACTTC.

This chain links TRBV28 with TRBJ2-7; D might be TRBD2 (5 bases). Germline assignment: CDR1 MDHEN and CDR2 SYDVKM. V lost 8 bases, J lost 3 bases, and 20 bases lay in between. This CDR3 is 15 amino acids long. The CDR3 DNA sequence: TGTGCCAGCGCCCCTTTCCGGACTCGCCTCTACGAGCAGTACTTC. Translated, it gives CASAPFRTRLYEQYF.

The chain combines TRBV28 with TRBJ1-4; possibly TRBD1 for D (6 bases). Looked up from germline, CDR1 is MDHEN and CDR2 is SYDVKM. V was cut by 5 bases and J by 10 bases, with 17 bases left in between. The CDR3 runs to 14 residues. CDR3 loop: CASSPTGNSGKLFF. The CDR3 DNA is TGTGCCAGCAGTCCGACAGGTAACTCTGGAAAACTGTTTTTT.

The J gene is TRBJ1-4, the V gene TRBV28; 7 bases align to TRBD1. V shed 5 bases and J 10 bases; nucleotides not matched to a gene: 13. The CDR3 length is 15 residues. The germline CDR1 and CDR2 sequences are MDHEN and SYDVKM. CDR3 bases: TGTGCCAGCAGTCGCCCCCGACAGGGAATTGGAAAACTGTTTTTT. Protein product: CASSRPRQGIGKLFF.

The chain combines TRBV4-1 with TRBJ1-5; D is unresolved. The CDR3 loop spans 17 amino acids. Germline CDR1 MGHRA, CDR2 YSYEKL. V lost 0 bases and J 3 bases, leaving 15 bases between the germline ends. The CDR3 is CASSQDPARKTNQPQHF. DNA for the CDR3: TGCGCCAGCAGCCAAGATCCCGCCAGGAAAACCAATCAGCCCCAGCATTTT.

V is TRBV4-2 and J is TRBJ1-1; D uncertain. Germline-derived CDR1 and CDR2 are LGHNA and YNFKEQ. CDR3 length: 11 amino acids. The ends were cut back, 0 bases at V and 12 bases at J, with 8 bases in the middle. This chain's CDR3 is CASSQDLETFF. The CDR3 DNA sequence: TGTGCCAGCAGCCAAGATCTGGAGACTTTCTTT.

The chain joins TRBV7-9 to TRBJ2-1, with D perhaps TRBD1 (7 bases). V was trimmed by 4 bases and J by 7 bases, leaving 20 bases between them. Per the germline V gene, CDR1 is SEHNR and CDR2 is FQNEAQ (reference sequence). CDR3 length: 16 residues. CDR3 sequence reads: CASSSLDRVGGNEQFF. CDR3 nucleotide sequence: TGTGCCAGCAGCTCACTTGACAGGGTGGGAGGAAATGAGCAGTTCTTC.

The V call is TRBV9, the J call TRBJ2-2; D is perhaps TRBD2 (7 bases). The CDR3 has 16 amino acids. The germline V gene has CDR1 SGDLS and CDR2 YYNGEE. Trimming shortened V by 5 bases and J by 3 bases, and 17 bases separated the two germline ends. The CDR3 here is CASSLGGAVHTGELFF. DNA for the CDR3: TGTGCCAGCAGTCTAGGGGGGGCTGTCCACACCGGGGAGCTGTTTTTT. The whole variable domain, remainder taken from reference TRBV9 and TRBJ2-2, is DSGVTQTPKHLITATGQRVTLRCSPRSGDLSVYWYQQSLDQGLQFLIQYYNGEERAKGNILERFSAQQFPDLHSELNLSSLELGDSALYFCASSLGGAVHTGELFFGEGSRLTVL.

This clone has only one observation. The chain has TRBV2 and TRBJ2-6, with TRBD1 matching over 9 bases. The CDR3 has 16 residues. Germline assignment: CDR1 SNHLY and CDR2 FYNNEI. J was trimmed by 0 bases and V by 10 bases; bases with no gene match: 7. CDR3 protein: CATGQGFYSGANVLTF. CDR3 bases: TGTGCCACCGGACAGGGGTTTTACTCTGGGGCCAACGTCCTGACTTTC.

The chain uses TRBV18 and TRBJ2-2, with D tentatively TRBD2 (6 bases). V lost 3 bases and J 3 bases, leaving 14 bases between the germline ends. This CDR3 has 16 residues. Germline CDR1 and CDR2: KGHSH and LQKENI. The CDR3 here is CASSPAPPGDTGELFF. The CDR3 DNA follows: TGTGCCAGCTCACCTGCCCCCCCGGGGGACACCGGGGAGCTGTTTTTT.

CDR3 coding DNA: TGTGCCAGTAGTAAGGGACAGGGGAGGACCGGGGAGCTGTTTTTT. This gives the protein CASSKGQGRTGELFF. The rearrangement links TRBV19 to TRBJ2-2; 10 bases are a match to TRBD1. In germline, CDR1 is LNHDA, CDR2 SQIVND (reference sequence). After removal of 4 bases from V and 5 bases from J, the junction contained 4 bases not matched to a gene. The CDR3 has 15 residues.

The chain couples TRBV18 to TRBJ1-5; 7 bases fit TRBD1. The CDR3 spans 15 residues. Germline V gene data show CDR1 as KGHSH and CDR2 as LQKENI. V dropped 0 bases and J dropped 4; count of bases not matched to a gene: 3. The DNA for the CDR3 is TGTGCCAGCTCACCACCGGGACAGAGAAATCAGCCCCAGCATTTT. This sequence encodes CASSPPGQRNQPQHF.

The sample holds one count of this clone. The gene calls are TRBV18 and TRBJ2-1, with TRBD2 as a possible D gene (6 bases). CDR1 KGHSH and CDR2 LQKENI come from the germline V gene. Trimming shortened V by 0 bases and J by 9 bases, and 12 bases separated the two germline ends. The CDR3 totals 14 residues. This chain's CDR3 is CASSPPSGAGEQFF. The CDR3 bases are TGTGCCAGCTCACCACCTTCAGGAGCGGGTGAGCAGTTCTTC.